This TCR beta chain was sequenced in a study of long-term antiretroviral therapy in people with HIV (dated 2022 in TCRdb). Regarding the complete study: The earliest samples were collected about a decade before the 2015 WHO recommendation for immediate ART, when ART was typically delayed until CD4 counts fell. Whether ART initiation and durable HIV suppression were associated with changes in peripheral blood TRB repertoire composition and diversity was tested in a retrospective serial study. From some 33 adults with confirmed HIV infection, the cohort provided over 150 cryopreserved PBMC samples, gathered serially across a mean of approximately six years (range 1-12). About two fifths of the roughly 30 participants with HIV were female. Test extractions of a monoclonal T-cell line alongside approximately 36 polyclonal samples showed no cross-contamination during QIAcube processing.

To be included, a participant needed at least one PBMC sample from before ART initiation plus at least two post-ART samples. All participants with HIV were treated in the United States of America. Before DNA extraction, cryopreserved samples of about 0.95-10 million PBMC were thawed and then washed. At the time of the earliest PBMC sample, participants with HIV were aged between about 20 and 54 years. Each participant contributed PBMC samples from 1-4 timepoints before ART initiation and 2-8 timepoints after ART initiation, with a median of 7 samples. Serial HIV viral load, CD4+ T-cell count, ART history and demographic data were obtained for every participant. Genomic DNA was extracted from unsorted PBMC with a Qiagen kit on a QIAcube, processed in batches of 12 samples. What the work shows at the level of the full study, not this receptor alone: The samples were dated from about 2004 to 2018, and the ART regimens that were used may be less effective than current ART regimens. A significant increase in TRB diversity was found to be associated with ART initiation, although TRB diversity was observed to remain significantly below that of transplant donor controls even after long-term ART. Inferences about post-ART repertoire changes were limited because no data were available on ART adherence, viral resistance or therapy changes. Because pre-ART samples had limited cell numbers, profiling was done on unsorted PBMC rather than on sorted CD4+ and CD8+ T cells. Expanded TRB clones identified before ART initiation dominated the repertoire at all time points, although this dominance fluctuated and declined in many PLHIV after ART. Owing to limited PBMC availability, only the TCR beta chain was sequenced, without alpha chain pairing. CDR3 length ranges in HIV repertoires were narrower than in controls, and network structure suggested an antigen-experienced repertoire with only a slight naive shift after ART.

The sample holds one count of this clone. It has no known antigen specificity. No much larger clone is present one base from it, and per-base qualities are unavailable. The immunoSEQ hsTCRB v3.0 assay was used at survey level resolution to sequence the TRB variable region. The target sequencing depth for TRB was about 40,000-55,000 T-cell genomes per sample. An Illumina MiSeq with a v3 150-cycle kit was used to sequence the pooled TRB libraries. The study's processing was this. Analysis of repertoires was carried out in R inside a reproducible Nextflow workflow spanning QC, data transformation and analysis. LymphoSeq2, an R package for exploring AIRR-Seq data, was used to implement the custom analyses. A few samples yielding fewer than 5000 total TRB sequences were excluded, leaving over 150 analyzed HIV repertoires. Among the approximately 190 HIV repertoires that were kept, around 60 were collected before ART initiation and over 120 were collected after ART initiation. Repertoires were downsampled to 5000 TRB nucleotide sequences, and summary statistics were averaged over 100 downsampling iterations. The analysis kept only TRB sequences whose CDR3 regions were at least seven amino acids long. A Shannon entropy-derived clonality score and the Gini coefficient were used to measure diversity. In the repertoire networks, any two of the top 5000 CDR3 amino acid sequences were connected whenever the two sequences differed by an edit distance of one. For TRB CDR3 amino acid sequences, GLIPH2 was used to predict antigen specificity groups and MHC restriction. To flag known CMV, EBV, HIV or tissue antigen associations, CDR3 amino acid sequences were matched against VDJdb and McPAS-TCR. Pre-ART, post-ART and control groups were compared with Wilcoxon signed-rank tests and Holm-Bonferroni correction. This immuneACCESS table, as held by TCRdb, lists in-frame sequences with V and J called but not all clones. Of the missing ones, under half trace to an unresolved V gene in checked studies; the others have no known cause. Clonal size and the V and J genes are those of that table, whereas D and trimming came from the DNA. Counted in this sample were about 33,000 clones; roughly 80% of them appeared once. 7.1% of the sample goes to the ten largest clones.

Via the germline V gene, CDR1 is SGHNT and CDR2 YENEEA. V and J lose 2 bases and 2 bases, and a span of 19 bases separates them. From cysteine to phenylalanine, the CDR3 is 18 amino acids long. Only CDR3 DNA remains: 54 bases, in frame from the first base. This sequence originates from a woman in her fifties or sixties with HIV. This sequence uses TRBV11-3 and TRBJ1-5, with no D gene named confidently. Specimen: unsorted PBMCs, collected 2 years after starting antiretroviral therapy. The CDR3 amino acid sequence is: CASSLWAAFRSGNQPQHF. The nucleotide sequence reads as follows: TGTGCCAGCAGCTTATGGGCAGCATTCCGGTCCGGCAATCAGCCCCAGCATTTT.